The clone carrying this T cell receptor beta chain has only one observation. What it recognizes is unknown. A multiplex PCR was run with 60 Vbeta primers and 13 Jbeta primers. Repertoires were generated with immunoSEQ multiplex PCR, while TCRdb's copy carries only in-frame clones and drops some. The profile shows about 140,000 clones, around 73% of them singletons. This specimen belongs to a study of cytomegalovirus exposure and HLA in healthy donors. Trimming removed 8 bases from V and 1 base from J; junction bases left unmatched: 4. Per the germline V gene, CDR1 is MDHEN and CDR2 is SYDVKM. The CDR3 totals 13 residues. Whole-study results and caveats: One cluster of highly shared sequence variants probably arose as a sequencing artifact. Later analysis suggested links between common viral pathogens and several top significant clusters. Previously analyzed data showed that most TCR beta V segments were productive at a frequency of about 90% or about 30%. Whilst most TCR sequences proved rare, a subset of public TCRs occurred across many donors.

This receptor was taken from a female donor in good health and CMV-seronegative. Specimen: PBMCs. The chain joins TRBV28 to TRBJ2-5, with TRBD1 matching 7 bases. The CDR3 sequence: CASGPGGQETQYF. For the CDR3, the DNA is TGTGCCAGCGGACCAGGGGGCCAAGAGACCCAGTACTTC.